The clone carrying this TCR beta chain was detected only a few times. The sample originates from a study of T cells after yellow fever vaccination. Study information: In the case of low-cell-number fractions, SMART-Seq v4 Ultra Low Input was used for preparation.

Each CDR3 protein gets one entry after TCRdb re-called the 5' RACE reads with MiXCR. Of some 200,000 distinct CDR3 sequences in the sample, 8% to 13% were seen once. Germline CDR1 is MNHEY and CDR2 is SMNVEV (reference sequence). The V gene end was trimmed by 4 bases and the J gene end by 5 bases; junction bases not matched to a gene: 6. The CDR3 spans 15 residues. This specimen was CD8+ T cells sorted from PBMCs, taken 15 days after the yellow fever booster vaccination. This chain connects TRBV27 to TRBJ2-7, with TRBD1 matching over 12 bases. This sequence originates from a man younger than 30 who received the YFV17D yellow fever vaccine. The CDR3 region has the DNA TGTGCCAGCAGTTGGACCGGGACAGGGGGCGACGAGCAGTACTTC. Amino acids: CASSWTGTGGDEQYF.